This note documents a single T cell receptor beta chain sequence. These data originate in a study of blood T cell repertoires in COVID-19. This CDR3 region has 19 residues. The authors' processing: Reference gene primer amplification gave nucleated cell count estimates. Clones were read by immunoSEQ multiplex PCR, and TCRdb kept only the in-frame ones, dropping some. The V and J calls and the clone size are those of that table, but D and trimming were determined from the DNA. This table holds around 97,000 clones, about 90% found once. Sequenced: peripheral blood. The TCR was taken from a human donor in a cohort sampled during active COVID-19. This chain uses TRBV12-1 with TRBJ2-7; the table's D call, TRBD2, has no DNA check behind it. TRBV12-1 is a known pseudogene. The CDR3 loop is CASSFLRLQREAITYEQYF. CDR3 DNA sequence: TGTGCCAGCAGCTTTCTCCGACTCCAACGGGAGGCTATTACCTACGAGCAGTACTTC.